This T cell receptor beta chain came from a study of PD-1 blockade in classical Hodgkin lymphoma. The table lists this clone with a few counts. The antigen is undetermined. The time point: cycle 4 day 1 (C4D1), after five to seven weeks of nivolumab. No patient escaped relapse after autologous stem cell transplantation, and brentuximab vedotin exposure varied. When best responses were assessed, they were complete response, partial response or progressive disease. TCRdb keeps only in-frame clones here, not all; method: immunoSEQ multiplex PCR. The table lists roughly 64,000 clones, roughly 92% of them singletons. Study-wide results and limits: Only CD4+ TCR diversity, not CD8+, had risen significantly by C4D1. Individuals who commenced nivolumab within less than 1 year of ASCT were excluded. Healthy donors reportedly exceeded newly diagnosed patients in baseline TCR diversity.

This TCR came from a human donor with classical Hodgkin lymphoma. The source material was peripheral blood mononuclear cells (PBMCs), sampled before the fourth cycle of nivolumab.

CDR3 nucleotides: TGCGCCAGCAGCCCCACGGGGACGACCGGGGAGCTGTTTTTT. Translating it yields CASSPTGTTGELFF. The J gene is TRBJ2-2, the V gene TRBV4-1; D tentatively fits TRBD1 or TRBD2 (5 bases each). V gave up 4 bases and J gave up 5 bases, with 11 bases separating them. Germline V gene sequence: CDR1 MGHRA, CDR2 YSYEKL. The CDR3 has 14 amino acids.